This T cell receptor (beta chain) comes out of a study of blood T cell repertoires in COVID-19. About the research overall: Acute and convalescent COVID-19 samples came from the United States, Italy and Spain.

In this sample, this clone turned up a few times. The V segment lost 0 bases and the J segment 2 bases; nucleotides outside the gene matches: 6. The CDR3 extends over 17 amino acids. From germline, CDR1 is MGHRA and CDR2 YSYEKL. The repertoire was sequenced with immunoSEQ multiplex PCR; TCRdb's copy has only in-frame clones and lacks some. Of about 190,000 clones in the sample, around 86% were seen once. The genes are TRBV4-1 and TRBJ1-3, with 8 bases matching TRBD1. Sequencing input: peripheral blood. The source of this sequence is a man aged 40-49 years with active or convalescent COVID-19. The CDR3 coding sequence is TGCGCCAGCAGCCAAGAGCCCCAGGGGGCCGCTGGAAACACCATATATTTT. It is translated as CASSQEPQGAAGNTIYF.